This entry is about one TCR beta chain. This sample includes further DNA sequences coding for the same CDR3. CDR3 length: 15 amino acids. V gave up 4 bases and J gave up 0 bases; unmatched junction bases: 3. Germline lookup yields CDR1 SGHTA and CDR2 FQGNSA. Profiling relied on immunoSEQ multiplex PCR, and the TCRdb table lists in-frame clones only, not all of them. The sample has hundreds of thousands of clones, 79% seen once; the top ten hold approximately 13%. The data were taken from a study of shared clonotypes between healthy human individuals. This sequence originates from a woman between 35 and 50 years old in good health. Some clones in this sample may be carry-over from other donors' samples. The V gene is TRBV7-2, the J gene TRBJ2-7; 10 nucleotides agree with TRBD2. The sample consisted of PBMCs. Here the CDR3 reads CASSWTSGSSYEQYF. Here the CDR3 DNA reads TGTGCCAGCAGCTGGACTAGCGGAAGCTCCTACGAGCAGTACTTC.